This note documents a single T cell receptor beta chain sequence. The antigen this receptor binds is unknown. No per-base quality is available; no much larger clone lies one base away. The library relied on the immunoSEQ multiplex PCR assay. The source is immuneACCESS, and TCRdb retained only in-frame sequences with V and J called. Part of the clones is not carried over; for the studies checked, unresolved V genes explain less than half of this, and the remainder is unexplained. The sample data list about 94,000 clones, and 85% to 90% of these were observed just once. The top ten clonotypes cover about 1.3% of the sample. The entry originates in a study of control samples from healthy donors and cancer patients (dated by TCRdb to about 2020). V is shortened by 5 bases, J by 5 bases, and the region joining them spans 12 bases. The germline V gene (reference sequence) yields SEHNR for CDR1 and FQNEAQ for CDR2. From its cysteine to its phenylalanine, the CDR3 spans 14 amino acids. Only CDR3 DNA is held: 42 bases, read in frame from base 1.

The origin of this receptor is a woman aged 45-59 years in good health. Material for sequencing was blood. The receptor chain draws on TRBV7-9 and TRBJ1-4; matching of 5 bases hints at TRBD1 as the D gene. CDR3 sequence: CASSPGSSNEKLFF. The nucleotides are TGTGCCAGCAGCCCAGGGTCCTCAAATGAAAAACTGTTTTTT. With the portions outside the CDR3 filled from the reference TRBV7-9 and TRBJ1-4 genes, the complete variable region becomes DTGVSQNPRHKITKRGQNVTFRCDPISEHNRLYWYRQTLGQGPEFLTYFQNEAQLEKSRLLSDRFSAERPKGSFSTLEIQRTEQGDSAMYLCASSPGSSNEKLFFGSGTQLSVL.